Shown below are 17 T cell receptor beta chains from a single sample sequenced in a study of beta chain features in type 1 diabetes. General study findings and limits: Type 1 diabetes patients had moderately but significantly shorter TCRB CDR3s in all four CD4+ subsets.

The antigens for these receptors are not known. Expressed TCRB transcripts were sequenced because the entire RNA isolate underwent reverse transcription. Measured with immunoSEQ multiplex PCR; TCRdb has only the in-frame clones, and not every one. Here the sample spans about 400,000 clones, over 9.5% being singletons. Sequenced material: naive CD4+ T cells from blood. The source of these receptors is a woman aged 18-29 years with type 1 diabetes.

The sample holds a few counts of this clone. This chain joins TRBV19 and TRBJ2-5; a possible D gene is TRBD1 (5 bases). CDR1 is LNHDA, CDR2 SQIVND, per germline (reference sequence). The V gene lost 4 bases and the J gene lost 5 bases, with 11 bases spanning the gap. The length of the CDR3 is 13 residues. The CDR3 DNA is TGTGCCAGTAGTACGACAGTGGTGGAGACCCAGTACTTC. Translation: CASSTTVVETQYF. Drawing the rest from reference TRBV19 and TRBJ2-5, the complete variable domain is DGGITQSPKYLFRKEGQNVTLSCEQNLNHDAMYWYRQDPGQGLRLIYYSQIVNDFQKGDIAEGYSVSREKKESFPLTVTSAQKNPTAFYLCASSTTVVETQYFGPGTRLLVL.

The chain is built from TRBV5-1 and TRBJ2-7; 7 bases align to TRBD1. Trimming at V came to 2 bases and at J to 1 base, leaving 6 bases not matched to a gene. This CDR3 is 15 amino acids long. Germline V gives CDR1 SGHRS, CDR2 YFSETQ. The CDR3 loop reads CASSFEGAQSYEQYF. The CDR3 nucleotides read TGCGCCAGCAGCTTTGAGGGGGCTCAGTCCTACGAGCAGTACTTC.

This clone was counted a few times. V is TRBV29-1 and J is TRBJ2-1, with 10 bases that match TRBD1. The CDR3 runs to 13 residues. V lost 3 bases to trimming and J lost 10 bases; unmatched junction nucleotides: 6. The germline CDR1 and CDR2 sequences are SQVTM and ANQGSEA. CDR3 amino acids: CSVEGQGRNEQFF. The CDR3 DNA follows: TGCAGCGTTGAGGGACAGGGGCGAAACGAGCAGTTCTTC.

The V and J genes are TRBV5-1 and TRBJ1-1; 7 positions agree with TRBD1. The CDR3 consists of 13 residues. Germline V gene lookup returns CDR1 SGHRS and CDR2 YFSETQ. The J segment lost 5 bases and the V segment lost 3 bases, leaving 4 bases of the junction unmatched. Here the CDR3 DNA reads TGCGCCAGCAGCTGGAAACAGGGGACTGAAGCTTTCTTT. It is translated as CASSWKQGTEAFF.

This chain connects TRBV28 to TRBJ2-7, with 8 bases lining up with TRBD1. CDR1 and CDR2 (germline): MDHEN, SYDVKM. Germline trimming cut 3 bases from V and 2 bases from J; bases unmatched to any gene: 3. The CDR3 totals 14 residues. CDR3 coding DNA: TGTGCCAGCAGTTTGGACAGGGTAGCCTACGAGCAGTACTTC. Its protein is CASSLDRVAYEQYF.

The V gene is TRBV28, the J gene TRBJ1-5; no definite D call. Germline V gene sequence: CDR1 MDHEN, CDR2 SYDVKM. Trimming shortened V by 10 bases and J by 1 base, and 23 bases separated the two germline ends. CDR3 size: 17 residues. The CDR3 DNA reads TGTGCCACCTACGACATAGCGTCTTTGATGAGCAATCAGCCCCAGCATTTT. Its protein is CATYDIASLMSNQPQHF.

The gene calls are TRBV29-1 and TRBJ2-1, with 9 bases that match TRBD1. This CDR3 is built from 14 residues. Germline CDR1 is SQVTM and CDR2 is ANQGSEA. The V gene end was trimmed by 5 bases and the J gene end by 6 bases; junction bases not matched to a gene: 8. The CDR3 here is CSVTPRTGVNEQFF. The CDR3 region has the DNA TGCAGCGTTACGCCGCGGACAGGGGTCAATGAGCAGTTCTTC.

The CDR3 sequence is CASSSRQGTYEQYF. The CDR3 region has the DNA TGTGCCAGTAGTTCGCGACAGGGGACCTACGAGCAGTACTTC. The chain combines TRBV19 with TRBJ2-7; 8 positions agree with TRBD1. Germline CDR1 is LNHDA and CDR2 is SQIVND (reference sequence). Trimming cost V 5 bases and J 2 bases; bases outside gene matches: 5. This CDR3 contains 14 residues.

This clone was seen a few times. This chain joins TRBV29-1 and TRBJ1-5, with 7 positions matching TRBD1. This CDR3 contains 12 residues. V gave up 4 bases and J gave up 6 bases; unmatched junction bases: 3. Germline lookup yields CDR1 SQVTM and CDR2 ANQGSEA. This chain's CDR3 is CSVGDSLQPQHF. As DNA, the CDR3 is TGCAGCGTTGGGGACAGCCTTCAGCCCCAGCATTTT.

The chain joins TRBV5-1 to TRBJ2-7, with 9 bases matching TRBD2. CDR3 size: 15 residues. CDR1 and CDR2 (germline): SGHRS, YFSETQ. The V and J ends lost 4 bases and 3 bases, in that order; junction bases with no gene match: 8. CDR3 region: CASSLLTSGNYEQYF. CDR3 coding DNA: TGCGCCAGCAGCCTACTGACTAGCGGCAACTACGAGCAGTACTTC.

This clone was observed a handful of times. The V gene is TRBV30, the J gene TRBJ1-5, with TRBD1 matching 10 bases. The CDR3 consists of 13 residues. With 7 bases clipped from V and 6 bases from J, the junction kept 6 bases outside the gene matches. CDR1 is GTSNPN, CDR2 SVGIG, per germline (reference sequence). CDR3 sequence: CALGQGWGQPQHF. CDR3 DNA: TGTGCCTTGGGACAGGGGTGGGGTCAGCCCCAGCATTTT.

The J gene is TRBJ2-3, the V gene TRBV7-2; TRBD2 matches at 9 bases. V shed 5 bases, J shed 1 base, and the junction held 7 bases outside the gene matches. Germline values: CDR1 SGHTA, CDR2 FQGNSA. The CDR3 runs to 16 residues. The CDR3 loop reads CASSQTSGSRTDTQYF. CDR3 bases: TGTGCCAGCAGCCAAACTAGCGGGTCTCGCACAGATACGCAGTATTTT.

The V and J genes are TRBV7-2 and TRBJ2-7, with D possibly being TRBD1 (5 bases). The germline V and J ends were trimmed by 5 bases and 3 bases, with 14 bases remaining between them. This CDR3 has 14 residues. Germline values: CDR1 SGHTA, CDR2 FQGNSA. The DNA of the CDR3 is TGTGCCAGCAGCCCACTTCGGCAGGGCTACGAGCAGTACTTC. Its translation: CASSPLRQGYEQYF.

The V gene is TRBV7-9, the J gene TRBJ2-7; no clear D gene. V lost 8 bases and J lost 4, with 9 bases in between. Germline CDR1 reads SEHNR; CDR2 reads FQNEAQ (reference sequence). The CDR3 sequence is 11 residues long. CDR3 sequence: CASSVVYEQYF. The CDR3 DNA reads TGTGCCAGCTCCGTTGTATACGAGCAGTACTTC. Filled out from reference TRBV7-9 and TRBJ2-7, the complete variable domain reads DTGVSQNPRHKITKRGQNVTFRCDPISEHNRLYWYRQTLGQGPEFLTYFQNEAQLEKSRLLSDRFSAERPKGSFSTLEIQRTEQGDSAMYLCASSVVYEQYFGPGTRLTVT.

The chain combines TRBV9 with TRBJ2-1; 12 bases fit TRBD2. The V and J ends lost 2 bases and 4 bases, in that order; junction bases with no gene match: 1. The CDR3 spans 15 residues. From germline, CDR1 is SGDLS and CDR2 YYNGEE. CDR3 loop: CASSVLAGGYNEQFF. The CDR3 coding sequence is TGTGCCAGCAGCGTTCTAGCGGGGGGGTACAATGAGCAGTTCTTC.

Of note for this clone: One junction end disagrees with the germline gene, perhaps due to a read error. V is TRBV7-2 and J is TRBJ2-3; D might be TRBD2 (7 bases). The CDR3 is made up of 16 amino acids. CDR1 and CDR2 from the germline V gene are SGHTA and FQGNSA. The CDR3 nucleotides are TGCGCCAGCAGCCAGATGGGGGGGCGGAGCACAGATACGCAGTATTTT. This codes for CASSQMGGRSTDTQYF.

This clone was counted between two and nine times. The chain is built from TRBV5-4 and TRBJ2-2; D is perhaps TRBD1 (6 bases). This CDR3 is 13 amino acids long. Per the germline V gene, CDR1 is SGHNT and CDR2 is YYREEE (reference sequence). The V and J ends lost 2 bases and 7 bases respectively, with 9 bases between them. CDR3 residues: CASSLQGSGELFF. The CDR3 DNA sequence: TGTGCCAGCAGCTTACAGGGTAGCGGGGAGCTGTTTTTT.